Detailed here is one T cell receptor beta chain. Its antigen remains unidentified. No much larger clone is present one base from it, and per-base qualities are unavailable. The data were taken from a study of blood T cell repertoires in COVID-19 (TCRdb year 2020). About the investigation overall: Collaborator samples came from the United States, Italy and Spain and covered acute and convalescent phases of COVID-19. The material from the prospective study consisted of cDNA or gDNA derived from T cells, B-cell-depleted T cells, or PBMCs. Deeply sampled blood TCRbeta repertoires from subjects exposed to, actively infected with, or recovered from COVID-19 were included in the dataset. The repertoires were released in a freely available public database meant as a resource for research on the immune response to SARS-CoV-2. The samples were drawn from the first 160 participants of the ongoing ImmuneRACE study and from 950 to 1,500 subjects provided by 6 global collaborators. The sample metadata nearly always contained a de-identified subject ID, COVID-19 status, age in years and sex. Where available, HLA class I and class II types were taken from metadata supplied by the sample provider and were not determined by assay-based typing. Results the study describes overall, beyond this receptor: The amount of clinical and demographic metadata varied by source and participant and was provided uncurated.

TCRbeta CDR3 regions were amplified from genomic DNA by means of the immunoSEQ Assay, a bias-controlled multiplex PCR. Per the authors' processing: Within the assay, amplification of reference gene primers was used to estimate how many nucleated cells each sample contained. To quantify the absolute abundance of each unique TCRbeta CDR3 rearrangement, sequence reads were collapsed and filtered. For each sample, productive Simpson clonality was calculated as the square root of Simpson's diversity index across productive rearrangements. TCRdb took over this immuneACCESS table, retaining in-frame rearrangements with V and J assigned. Such tables are incomplete; in checked studies, under half of the missing clones stem from an unresolved V gene, and the remainder is unexplained. The V and J calls and clone size are taken from that table; D and trimming were inferred from the DNA. The sample records roughly 290,000 clones, 70% to 90% of which are singletons. Together, the top ten hold roughly 2.3% of the sample.

Participants in the prospective study were enrolled through a virtual design, were aged roughly 18 to 100 years, and lived in fewer than 30 United States geographic areas. In the prospective study, cohorts were assigned on the basis of participant-reported clinical history obtained from a screening survey and a study questionnaire. For ImmuneRACE Cohort 3, a participant was defined as recovered based on two consecutive negative NP/OP PCR tests, clearance by a healthcare professional, or resolution of symptoms. Each participant in the prospective study had whole blood, serum and a nasopharyngeal or oropharyngeal swab collected by mobile phlebotomists. Prospective study participants could optionally give additional blood draws and questionnaires over a 2-month period. Before DNA extraction, blood samples from the prospective study were shipped at room temperature or frozen. From the cysteine up to the phenylalanine, the CDR3 has a length of 12 residues. Here the CDR3 DNA is all that survives: 36 bases in frame from base 1. Trimming takes 5 bases from V and 5 bases from J, and the germline ends sit 7 bases apart. The germline V gene specifies MRHNA as CDR1 and SNTAGT as CDR2.

Rearrangement joined TRBV6-4 to TRBJ2-1, with the D gene not clear enough to name. Sample: PBMCs or T cells enriched from blood (not recorded which). The sequence was collected from a man aged 25 to 40 who had recovered from COVID-19. The DNA sequence follows: TGTGCCAGCAGTAATCAGGACAATGAGCAGTTCTTC. It translates to CASSNQDNEQFF.